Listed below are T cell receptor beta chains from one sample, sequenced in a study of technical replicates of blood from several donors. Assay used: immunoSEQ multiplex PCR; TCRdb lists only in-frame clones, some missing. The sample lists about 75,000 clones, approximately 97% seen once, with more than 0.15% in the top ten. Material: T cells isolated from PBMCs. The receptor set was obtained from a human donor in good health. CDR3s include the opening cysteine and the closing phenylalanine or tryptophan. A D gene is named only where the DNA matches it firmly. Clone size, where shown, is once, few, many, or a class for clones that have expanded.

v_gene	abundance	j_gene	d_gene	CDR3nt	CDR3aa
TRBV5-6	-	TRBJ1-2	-	TGTGCCAGCAGCTTGGTTGGGGCCTCGACCTATGGCTACACCTTC	CASSLVGASTYGYTF
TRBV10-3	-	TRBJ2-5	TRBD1	TGTGCCATCAGACAGGGGGTCGGAGAGACCCAGTACTTC	CAIRQGVGETQYF
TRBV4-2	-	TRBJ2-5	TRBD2	TGTGCCAGCAGCCCGATCGACTTGGCGGGGGACGAGACCCAGTACTTC	CASSPIDLAGDETQYF
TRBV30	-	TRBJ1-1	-	TGTGCCTGGAGTGTACACGGGGTCGAAGCTTTCTTT	CAWSVHGVEAFF
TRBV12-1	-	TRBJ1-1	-	TGTGCCAGCCCCCCACAGGGAAACACTGAAGCTTTCTTT	CASPPQGNTEAFF
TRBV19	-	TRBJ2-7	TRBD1	TGTGCCAGTAGCAATGCCGGGACAGGGGGCTACGAGCAGTACTTC	CASSNAGTGGYEQYF
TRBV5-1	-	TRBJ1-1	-	TGCGCCAGCAGCTTGGACCCGGAGACTGAAGCTTTCTTT	CASSLDPETEAFF
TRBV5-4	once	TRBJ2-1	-	TGTGCCAGCAGCTTCCGGGGAGTCCTCTACAATGAGCAGTTCTTC	CASSFRGVLYNEQFF
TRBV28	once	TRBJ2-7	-	TGTGCCAGCAGTTTGTCAGGCTACTACGAGCAGTACTTC	CASSLSGYYEQYF
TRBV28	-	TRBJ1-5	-	TGTGCCAGCAGTTTACTCAATCAGCCCCAGCATTTT	CASSLLNQPQHF